This TCR beta chain was recorded in a study of beta chain features in type 1 diabetes. Study conclusions and caveats: TCRB repertoires of naive, central memory and Treg cells appeared more similar among patients than among healthy donors. It was possible that PCR favored shorter templates, equally so in patients and controls.

Only a few counts were recorded for this clone. Its antigen remains unidentified. Reverse transcribing all isolated RNA meant expressed TCRB transcripts were sequenced. Only in-frame clones appear in the TCRdb table, and some are missing; sequencing was by immunoSEQ multiplex PCR. The data contain 620,000 or so clones, 15% of them singletons. This CDR3 comprises 15 residues. Trimming removed 6 bases from V and 6 bases from J; junction bases left unmatched: 4. Germline CDR1 is SNHLY and CDR2 is FYNNEI. This sequence originates from a man aged 18 to 35 in good health. This sequence joins TRBV2 and TRBJ2-2; 13 bases are a match to TRBD2. Sequencing was performed on naive CD4+ T cells from blood. As DNA, the CDR3 is TGTGCCAGCAGCAACGGACTAGCGGGAGCCGGGGAGCTGTTTTTT. This translates into CASSNGLAGAGELFF.